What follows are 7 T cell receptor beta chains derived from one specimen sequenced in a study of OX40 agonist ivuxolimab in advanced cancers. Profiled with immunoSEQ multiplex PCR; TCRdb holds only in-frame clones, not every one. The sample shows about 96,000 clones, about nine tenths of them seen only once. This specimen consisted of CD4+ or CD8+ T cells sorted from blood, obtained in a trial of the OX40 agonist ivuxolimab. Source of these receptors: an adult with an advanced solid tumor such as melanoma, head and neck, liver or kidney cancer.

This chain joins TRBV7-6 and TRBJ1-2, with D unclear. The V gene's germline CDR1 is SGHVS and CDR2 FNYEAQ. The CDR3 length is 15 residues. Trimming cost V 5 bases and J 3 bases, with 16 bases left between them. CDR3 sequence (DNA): TGTGCCAGCAGCCCACAGCAAACGGGGTACTATGGCTACACCTTC. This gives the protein CASSPQQTGYYGYTF.

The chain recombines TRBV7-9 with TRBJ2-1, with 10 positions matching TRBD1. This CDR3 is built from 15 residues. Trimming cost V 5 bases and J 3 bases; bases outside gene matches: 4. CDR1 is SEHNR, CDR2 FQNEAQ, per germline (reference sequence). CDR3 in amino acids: CASSRQGAVYNEQFF. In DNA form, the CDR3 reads TGTGCCAGCAGCCGACAGGGGGCGGTCTACAATGAGCAGTTCTTC.

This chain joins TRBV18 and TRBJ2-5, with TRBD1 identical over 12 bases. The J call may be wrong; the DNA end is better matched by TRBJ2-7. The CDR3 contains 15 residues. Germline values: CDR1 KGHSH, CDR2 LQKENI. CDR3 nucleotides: TGTGCCAGCTCACCGTCGGGACAGGGGGCTTCCGAGCAGTACTTC. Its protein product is CASSPSGQGASEQYF.

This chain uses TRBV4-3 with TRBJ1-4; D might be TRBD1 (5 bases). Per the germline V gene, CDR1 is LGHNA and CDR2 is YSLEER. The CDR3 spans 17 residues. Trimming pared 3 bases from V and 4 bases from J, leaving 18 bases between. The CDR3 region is CASSQIRRDGGNEKLFF. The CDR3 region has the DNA TGCGCCAGCAGCCAGATTCGACGGGACGGAGGTAATGAAAAACTGTTTTTT.

CDR3 sequence reads: CASSLAAGGRAGGSEQYF. The CDR3 nucleotides read TGTGCCAGCAGCTTAGCTGCCGGTGGGCGCGCTGGGGGTAGTGAGCAGTACTTC. This chain joins TRBV7-2 and TRBJ2-7; D possibly uses TRBD1 or TRBD2 (5 bases each). Between the trimmed V and J ends, which lost 0 bases and 7 bases, there was a span of 25 bases. Germline-derived CDR1 and CDR2 are SGHTA and FQGNSA. The CDR3 extends over 18 amino acids.

The CDR3, as DNA: TGTGCCAGCAGTTTCCACACGAAGAGTTACAATGAGCAGTTCTTC. Its translation: CASSFHTKSYNEQFF. The chain employs TRBV27 and TRBJ2-1; D is unclear. Germline values: CDR1 MNHEY, CDR2 SMNVEV (reference sequence). The CDR3 extends over 15 amino acids. Trimming shortened V by 3 bases and J by 4 bases, and 13 bases separated the two germline ends.

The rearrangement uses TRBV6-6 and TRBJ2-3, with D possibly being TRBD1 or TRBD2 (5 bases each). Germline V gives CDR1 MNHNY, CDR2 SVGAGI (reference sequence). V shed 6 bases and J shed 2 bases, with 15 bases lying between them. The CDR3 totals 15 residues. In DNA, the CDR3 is TGTGCCAGCAGCCCTCCCCGGGGCACCACAGATACGCAGTATTTT. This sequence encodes CASSPPRGTTDTQYF.